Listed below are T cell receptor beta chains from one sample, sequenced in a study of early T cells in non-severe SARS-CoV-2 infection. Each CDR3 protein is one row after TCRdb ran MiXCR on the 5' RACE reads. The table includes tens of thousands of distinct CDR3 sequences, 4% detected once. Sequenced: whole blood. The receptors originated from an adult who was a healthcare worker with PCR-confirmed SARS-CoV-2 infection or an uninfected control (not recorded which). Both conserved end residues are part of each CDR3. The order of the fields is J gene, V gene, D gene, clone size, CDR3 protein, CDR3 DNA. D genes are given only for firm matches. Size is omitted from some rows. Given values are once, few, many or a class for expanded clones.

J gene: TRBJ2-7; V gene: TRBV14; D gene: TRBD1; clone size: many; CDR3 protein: CASSPNRGEQYF; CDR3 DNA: TGTGCCAGCAGCCCCAACAGGGGCGAGCAGTACTTC
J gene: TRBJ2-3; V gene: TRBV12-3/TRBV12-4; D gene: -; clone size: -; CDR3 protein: CASSLAWDLSTDTQYF; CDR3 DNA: TGTGCCAGCAGTTTAGCTTGGGACCTTAGCACAGATACGCAGTATTTT
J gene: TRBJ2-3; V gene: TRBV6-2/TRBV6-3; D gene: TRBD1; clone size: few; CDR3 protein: CASSSGTGGADTQYF; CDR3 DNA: TGTGCCAGCAGTTCCGGGACAGGGGGCGCGGATACGCAGTATTTT
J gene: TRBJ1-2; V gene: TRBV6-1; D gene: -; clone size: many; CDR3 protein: CASSESLAPYTF; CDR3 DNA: TGTGCCAGCAGTGAAAGTTTGGCACCTTACACCTTC
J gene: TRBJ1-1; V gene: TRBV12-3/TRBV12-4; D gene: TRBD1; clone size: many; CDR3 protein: CASRPTGGTEAFF; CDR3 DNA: TGTGCCAGCAGACCAACAGGGGGGACTGAAGCTTTCTTT
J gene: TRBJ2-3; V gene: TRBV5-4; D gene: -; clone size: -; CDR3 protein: CASSVYSTDTQYF; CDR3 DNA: TGTGCCAGCAGCGTGTACAGCACAGATACGCAGTATTTT
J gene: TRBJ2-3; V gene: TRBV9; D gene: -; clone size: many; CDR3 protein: CASSTISGTTDTQYF; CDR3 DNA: TGTGCCAGCAGCACCATCTCAGGGACCACAGATACGCAGTATTTT
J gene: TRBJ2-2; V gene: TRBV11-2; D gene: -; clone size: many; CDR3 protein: CASSTSSSNTGELFF; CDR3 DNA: TGTGCCAGCAGCACGTCGAGTTCGAACACCGGGGAGCTGTTTTTT
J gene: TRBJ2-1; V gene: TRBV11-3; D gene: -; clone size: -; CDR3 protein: CASSPRDTYNEQFF; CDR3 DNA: TGTGCCAGCAGCCCCAGGGACACGTACAATGAGCAGTTCTTC
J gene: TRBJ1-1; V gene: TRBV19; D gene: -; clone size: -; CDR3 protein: CASSMFRGGTEAFF; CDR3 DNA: TGTGCCAGTAGTATGTTCCGGGGAGGCACTGAAGCTTTCTTT
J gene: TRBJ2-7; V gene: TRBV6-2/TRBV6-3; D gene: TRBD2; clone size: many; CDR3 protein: CASSYLAGLNYEQYF; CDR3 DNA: TGTGCCAGCAGTTACCTAGCGGGACTAAACTACGAGCAGTACTTC
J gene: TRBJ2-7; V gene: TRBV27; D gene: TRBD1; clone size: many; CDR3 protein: CASSARGRGYEQYF; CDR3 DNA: TGTGCCAGCAGTGCCAGGGGGCGCGGATACGAGCAGTACTTC
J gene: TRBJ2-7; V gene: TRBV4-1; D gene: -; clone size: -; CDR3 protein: CASSPGQGGNTYEQYF; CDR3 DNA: TGCGCCAGCAGCCCAGGACAAGGAGGGAATACCTACGAGCAGTACTTC
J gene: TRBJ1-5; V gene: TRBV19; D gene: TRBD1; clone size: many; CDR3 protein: CASSLTGDDNQPQHF; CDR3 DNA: TGTGCCAGTAGTCTGACAGGGGACGACAATCAGCCCCAGCATTTT
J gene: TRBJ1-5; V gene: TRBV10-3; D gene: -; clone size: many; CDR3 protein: CAISEQGNQPQHF; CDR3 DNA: TGTGCCATCAGTGAACAAGGCAATCAGCCCCAGCATTTT
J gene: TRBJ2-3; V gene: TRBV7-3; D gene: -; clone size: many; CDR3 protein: CASSDESDTQYF; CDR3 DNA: TGTGCCAGCAGCGACGAATCTGATACGCAGTATTTT
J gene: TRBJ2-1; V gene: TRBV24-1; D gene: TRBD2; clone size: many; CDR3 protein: CASGTSGSKSYNEQFF; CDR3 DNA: TGTGCCAGCGGGACTAGCGGGAGTAAGTCCTACAATGAGCAGTTCTTC
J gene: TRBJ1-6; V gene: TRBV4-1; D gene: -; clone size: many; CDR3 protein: CASSQDRRGNSPLHF; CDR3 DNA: TGCGCCAGCAGCCAAGATCGCCGGGGAAATTCACCCCTCCACTTT
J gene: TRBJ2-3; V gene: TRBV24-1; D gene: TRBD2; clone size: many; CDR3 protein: CATSERTSGRSTDTQYF; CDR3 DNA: TGTGCCACCAGTGAAAGAACTAGCGGGAGAAGCACAGATACGCAGTATTTT
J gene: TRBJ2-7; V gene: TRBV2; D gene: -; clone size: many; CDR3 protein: CASSAKGSAWYF; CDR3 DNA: TGTGCCAGCTCTGCGAAGGGGTCCGCGTGGTACTTC
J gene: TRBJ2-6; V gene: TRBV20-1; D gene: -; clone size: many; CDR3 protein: CSARQNSGANVLTF; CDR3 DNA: TGCAGTGCTAGACAGAACTCTGGGGCCAACGTCCTGACTTTC
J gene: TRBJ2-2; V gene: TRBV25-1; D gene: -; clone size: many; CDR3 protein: CASRDRNTGELFF; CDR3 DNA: TGTGCCAGCAGGGACAGGAACACCGGGGAGCTGTTTTTT
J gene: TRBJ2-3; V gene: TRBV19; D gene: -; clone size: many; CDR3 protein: CASSERGATDTQYF; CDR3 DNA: TGTGCCAGTAGCGAACGGGGGGCTACAGATACGCAGTATTTT
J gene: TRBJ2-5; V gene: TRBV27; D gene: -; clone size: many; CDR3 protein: CASSLSPPGVVRETQYF; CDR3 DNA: TGTGCCAGCAGTTTATCCCCCCCAGGTGTCGTACGAGAGACCCAGTACTTC
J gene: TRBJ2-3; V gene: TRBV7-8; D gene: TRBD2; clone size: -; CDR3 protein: CASSLGLAGGGGTDTQYF; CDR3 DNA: TGTGCCAGCAGCTTAGGCCTAGCGGGAGGAGGGGGCACAGATACGCAGTATTTT
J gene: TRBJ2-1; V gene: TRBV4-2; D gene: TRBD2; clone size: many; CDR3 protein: CASSQETRGSYNEQFF; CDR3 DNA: TGTGCCAGCAGCCAAGAAACCCGCGGGAGCTACAATGAGCAGTTCTTC
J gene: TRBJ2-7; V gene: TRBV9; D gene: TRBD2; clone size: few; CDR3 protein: CASSAAGDTSYEQYF; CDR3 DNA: TGTGCCAGCAGCGCAGCGGGAGATACCTCCTACGAGCAGTACTTC
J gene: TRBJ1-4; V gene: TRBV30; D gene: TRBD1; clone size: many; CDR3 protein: CAWRLTGGLGKLFF; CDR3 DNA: TGTGCCTGGAGGCTGACAGGGGGACTTGGAAAACTGTTTTTT
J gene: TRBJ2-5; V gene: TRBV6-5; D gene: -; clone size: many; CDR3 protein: CASSYSIAETQYF; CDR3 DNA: TGTGCCAGCAGTTACTCGATTGCAGAGACCCAGTACTTC
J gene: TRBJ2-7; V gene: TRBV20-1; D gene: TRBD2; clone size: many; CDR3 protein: CSAPTSAGEQYF; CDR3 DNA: TGCAGTGCTCCGACTAGCGCGGGGGAGCAGTACTTC
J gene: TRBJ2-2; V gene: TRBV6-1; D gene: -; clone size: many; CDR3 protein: CASAPDPTGELFF; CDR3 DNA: TGTGCCAGCGCGCCAGATCCCACCGGGGAGCTGTTTTTT
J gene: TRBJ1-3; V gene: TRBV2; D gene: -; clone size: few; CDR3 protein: CASSVKVGNTIYF; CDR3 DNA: TGTGCCAGCAGTGTGAAAGTCGGAAACACCATATATTTT
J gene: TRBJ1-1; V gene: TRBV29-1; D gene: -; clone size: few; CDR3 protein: CSVSWGRLVTEAFF; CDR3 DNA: TGCAGCGTTTCGTGGGGGCGCTTGGTCACTGAAGCTTTCTTT
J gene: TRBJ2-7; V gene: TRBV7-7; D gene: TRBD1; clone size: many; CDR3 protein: CASSPGTGSYEQYF; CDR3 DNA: TGTGCTAGCAGCCCGGGGACAGGGTCCTACGAGCAGTACTTC
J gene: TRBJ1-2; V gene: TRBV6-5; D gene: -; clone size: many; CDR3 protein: CASRRRLEGAYGYTF; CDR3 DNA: TGTGCCAGCAGGCGAAGGCTCGAGGGCGCCTATGGCTACACCTTC
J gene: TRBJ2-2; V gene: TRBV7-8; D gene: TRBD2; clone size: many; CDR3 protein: CASTSGKRGTNTGELFF; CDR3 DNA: TGTGCCAGCACCTCCGGCAAGCGGGGCACGAACACCGGGGAGCTGTTTTTT
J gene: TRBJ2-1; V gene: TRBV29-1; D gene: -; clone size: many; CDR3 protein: CSVEDMGNEQFF; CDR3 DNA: TGCAGCGTTGAAGATATGGGAAATGAGCAGTTCTTC
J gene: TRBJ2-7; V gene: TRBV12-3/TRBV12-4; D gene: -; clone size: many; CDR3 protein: CASSNLYEQYF; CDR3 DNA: TGTGCCAGCAGTAACCTCTACGAGCAGTACTTC
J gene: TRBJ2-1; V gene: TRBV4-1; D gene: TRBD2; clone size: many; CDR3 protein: CASSQGLAGGPYNEQFF; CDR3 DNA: TGCGCCAGCAGCCAAGGATTAGCGGGGGGACCCTACAATGAGCAGTTCTTC
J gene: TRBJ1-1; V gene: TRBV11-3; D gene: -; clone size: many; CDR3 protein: CASSLGMNTEAFF; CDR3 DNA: TGTGCCAGCAGCTTAGGTATGAACACTGAAGCTTTCTTT
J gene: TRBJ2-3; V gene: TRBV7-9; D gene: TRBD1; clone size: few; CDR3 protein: CASSARDSSTDTQYF; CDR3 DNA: TGTGCCAGCAGCGCCCGGGACAGCTCCACAGATACGCAGTATTTT
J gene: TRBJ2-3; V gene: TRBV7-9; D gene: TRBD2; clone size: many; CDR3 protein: CASSSTTSGLTDTQYF; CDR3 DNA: TGTGCCAGCAGCAGTACGACTAGCGGCCTCACAGATACGCAGTATTTT
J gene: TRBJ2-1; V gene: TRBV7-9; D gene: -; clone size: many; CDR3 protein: CASSSDGGSYNEQFF; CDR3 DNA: TGTGCCAGCAGCTCCGATGGGGGGTCTTACAATGAGCAGTTCTTC
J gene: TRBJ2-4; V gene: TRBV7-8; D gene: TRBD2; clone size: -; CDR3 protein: CTSSFSAGRGIQYF; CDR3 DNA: TGTACCAGCAGCTTCTCAGCGGGAAGGGGCATTCAGTACTTC
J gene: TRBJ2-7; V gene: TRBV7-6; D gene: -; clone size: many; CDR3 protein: CASSPVVEGGSYEQYF; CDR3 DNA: TGTGCCAGCAGCCCCGTGGTGGAAGGGGGGAGCTACGAGCAGTACTTC
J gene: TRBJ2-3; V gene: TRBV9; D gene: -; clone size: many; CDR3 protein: CASSPAADTQYF; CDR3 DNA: TGTGCCAGCAGCCCAGCCGCAGATACGCAGTATTTT
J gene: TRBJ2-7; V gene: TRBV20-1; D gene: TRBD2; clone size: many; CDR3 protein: CSASGLAGGNDYEQYF; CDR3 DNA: TGCAGTGCTAGTGGACTAGCGGGAGGGAATGACTACGAGCAGTACTTC
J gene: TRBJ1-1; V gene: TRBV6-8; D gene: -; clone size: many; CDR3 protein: CASSCAEAFF; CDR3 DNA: TGTGCCAGCAGTTGCGCTGAAGCTTTCTTT
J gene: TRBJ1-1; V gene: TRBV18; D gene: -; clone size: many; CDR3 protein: CASSRRTDRESTEAFF; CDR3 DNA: TGTGCCAGCTCACGAAGGACGGACCGGGAGAGCACTGAAGCTTTCTTT
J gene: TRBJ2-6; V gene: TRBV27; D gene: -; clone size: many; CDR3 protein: CASSSTIRDSGANVLTF; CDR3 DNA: TGTGCCAGCAGTTCAACTATCAGGGACTCTGGGGCCAACGTCCTGACTTTC
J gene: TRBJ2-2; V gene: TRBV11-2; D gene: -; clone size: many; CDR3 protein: CASSLVMNTGELFF; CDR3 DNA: TGTGCCAGCAGCTTAGTTATGAACACCGGGGAGCTGTTTTTT
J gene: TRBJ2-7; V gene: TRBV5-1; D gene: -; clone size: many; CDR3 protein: CASSLGKQATSYEQYF; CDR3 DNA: TGCGCCAGCAGCTTGGGCAAACAGGCGACTTCCTACGAGCAGTACTTC
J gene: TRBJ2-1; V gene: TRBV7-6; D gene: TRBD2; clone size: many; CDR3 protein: CASNPLGLAAGDEQFF; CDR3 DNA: TGTGCCAGCAACCCTCTGGGACTAGCGGCGGGGGATGAGCAGTTCTTC
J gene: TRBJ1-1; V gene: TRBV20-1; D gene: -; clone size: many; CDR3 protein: CSARSRGVNTEAFF; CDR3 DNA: TGCAGTGCTAGAAGTCGAGGAGTGAACACTGAAGCTTTCTTT
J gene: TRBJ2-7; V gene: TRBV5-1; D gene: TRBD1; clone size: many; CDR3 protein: CASNSDRGVNEQYF; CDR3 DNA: TGCGCCAGCAATTCTGACAGGGGGGTGAACGAGCAGTACTTC
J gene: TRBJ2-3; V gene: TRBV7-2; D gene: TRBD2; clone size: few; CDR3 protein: CASSSSSTAGVFTDTQYF; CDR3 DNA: TGTGCCAGCAGCTCTTCCTCTACAGCGGGGGTCTTCACAGATACGCAGTATTTT
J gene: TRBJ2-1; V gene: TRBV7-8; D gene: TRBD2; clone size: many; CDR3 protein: CASRRISGRVGPYNEQFF; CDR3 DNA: TGTGCCAGCAGAAGAATTAGCGGGAGGGTTGGGCCCTACAATGAGCAGTTCTTC
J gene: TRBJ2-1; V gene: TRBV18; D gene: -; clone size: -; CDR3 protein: CASSPPLYNEQFF; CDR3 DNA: TGTGCCAGCTCACCACCACTTTACAATGAGCAGTTCTTC
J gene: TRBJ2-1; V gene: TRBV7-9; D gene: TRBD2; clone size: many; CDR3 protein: CASSLGGLAGGPGNNEQFF; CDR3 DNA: TGTGCCAGCAGCTTGGGGGGACTAGCGGGAGGGCCCGGGAACAATGAGCAGTTCTTC
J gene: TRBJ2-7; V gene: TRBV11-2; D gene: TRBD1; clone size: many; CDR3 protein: CASRRDRGLNEQYF; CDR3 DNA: TGTGCCAGCAGGCGGGACAGGGGGCTCAACGAGCAGTACTTC